This T cell receptor (beta chain) derives from a study of T-cell reconstitution after alpha-beta-depleted transplantation in children. Using unique molecular identifiers, the investigators prepared the TCRbeta library. TCRdb re-called the PCR reads with MiXCR, one entry per CDR3 protein. The table records about 980,000 distinct CDR3 sequences, about 29% of them present only once. The CDR3 runs 16 residues. Germline V gene lookup returns CDR1 SGHRS and CDR2 YFSETQ. Germline trimming cut 4 bases from V and 4 bases from J; bases unmatched to any gene: 6. The table lists this clonotype with a few counts. The sequencing here drew on PBMCs, mostly from graft donor cells, taken 360 days after TCRalphabeta/CD19-depleted stem cell transplant. The rearrangement joins TRBV5-1 to TRBJ1-5, with TRBD1 identical over 12 bases. This sequence was found in a boy in the first two years of life who had a stem cell transplant for SCID, so the T cells may come from the graft donor. The CDR3 protein is CASSPGTGGQNQPQHF. In DNA, the CDR3 is TGCGCCAGCAGCCCCGGGACAGGGGGCCAAAATCAGCCCCAGCATTTT. Filled out from reference TRBV5-1 and TRBJ1-5, the complete variable domain reads KAGVTQTPRYLIKTRGQQVTLSCSPISGHRSVSWYQQTPGQGLQFLFEYFSETQRNKGNFPGRFSGRQFSNSRSEMNVSTLELGDSALYLCASSPGTGGQNQPQHFGDGTRLSIL.